These 32 T cell receptor beta chains share one sample of origin, sequenced in a study of CD8 T cells in ankylosing spondylitis. TCRdb re-derived calls from the 5' RACE reads in MiXCR, one entry per CDR3 protein. The sample lists around 320,000 distinct CDR3 sequences; roughly 20% were seen once. The source material was blood, either unsorted or a sorted T cell fraction (not recorded which). These receptors came from a female donor with ankylosing spondylitis or in good health (not recorded which).

This clonotype has ten or more counts. The chain has TRBV20-1 and TRBJ1-1; D is uncertain. The CDR3 spans 13 residues. The V gene lost 0 bases and the J gene lost 4 bases, with 9 bases spanning the gap. Germline V gives CDR1 DFQATT, CDR2 SNEGSKA (reference sequence). Here the CDR3 reads CSARERVGTEAFF. In DNA form, the CDR3 reads TGCAGTGCTAGAGAAAGGGTGGGCACTGAAGCTTTCTTT.

This clonotype has just a few counts. The V call is TRBV5-1, the J call TRBJ2-1; weak D call: TRBD2 (6 bases). The CDR3 covers 15 residues. Germline V gene lookup returns CDR1 SGHRS and CDR2 YFSETQ. The V gene lost 5 bases and the J gene lost 6 bases, with 18 bases spanning the gap. This CDR3 is CASSLWAGRLNEQFF. The CDR3 DNA follows: TGCGCCAGCAGTCTCTGGGCGGGAAGACTCAATGAGCAGTTCTTC.

This clonotype has just a few counts. CDR3 coding DNA: TGTGCCAGCAGTTACTCCGGGACTTCTGGAAACACCATATATTTT. It codes for CASSYSGTSGNTIYF. The genes are TRBV6-5 and TRBJ1-3; perhaps TRBD1 as D (5 bases). Germline CDR1 MNHEY, CDR2 SVGAGI. The CDR3 runs to 15 residues. The germline V and J ends were trimmed by 0 bases and 1 base, with 7 bases remaining between them.

This clonotype has a handful of counts. The chain is built from TRBV12-3 or TRBV12-4 and TRBJ2-1, with D tentatively TRBD1 or TRBD2 (6 bases each). The V gene lost 6 bases and the J gene lost 6 bases, with 15 bases spanning the gap. This CDR3 has 14 residues. CDR3 in DNA: TGTGCCAGCAGCGCCTCGGGGGCGCTCAATGAGCAGTTCTTC. Protein: CASSASGALNEQFF.

This clonotype was counted only a few times. This rearrangement joins TRBV21-1 to TRBJ1-2; the D segment call TRBD1 is taken from the table without a DNA check. TRBV21-1 is a pseudogene. CDR3 length equals 16 residues. CDR3 sequence reads: CASSKLLNRVGYGYTF. The CDR3 region has the DNA TGTGCCAGCAGCAAACTCCTTAACAGGGTCGGGTATGGCTACACCTTC.

This chain uses TRBV20-1 with TRBJ2-5; D not certain. In germline, CDR1 is DFQATT, CDR2 SNEGSKA (reference sequence). There are 13 residues in the CDR3. V was trimmed by 4 bases and J by 3 bases, leaving 12 bases between them. The CDR3 sequence is CSATTDGEETQYF. In DNA form, the CDR3 reads TGCAGTGCTACCACGGACGGAGAAGAGACCCAGTACTTC.

There are a few counts of this clonotype. The chain joins TRBV6-1 to TRBJ1-6; the match to TRBD1 covers 9 bases. CDR3 length equals 13 residues. Germline V gene data show CDR1 as MNHNS and CDR2 as SASEGT. The J segment lost 11 bases and the V segment lost 6 bases, leaving 5 bases of the junction unmatched. CDR3 sequence reads: CASRRGQGTPLHF. CDR3 bases: TGTGCCAGCAGAAGGGGACAGGGAACACCCCTCCACTTT.

In its sample, this clonotype was seen once. The gene calls are TRBV2 and TRBJ2-1; 11 bases are shared with TRBD2. The ends lost 5 bases at V and 4 bases at J; junction bases unmatched: 4. Germline loops: CDR1 SNHLY, CDR2 FYNNEI. The CDR3 sequence is 15 residues long. CDR3 bases: TGTGCCAGCAGTCCGACTAGCGGGGTTTACAATGAGCAGTTCTTC. It encodes CASSPTSGVYNEQFF.

In this sample, this clonotype turned up many times. V usage is TRBV6-5 and J usage is TRBJ2-3; 7 positions agree with TRBD1. The CDR3 totals 15 residues. V lost 4 bases, J lost 5 bases, and 9 bases stayed unmatched. Germline CDR1 and CDR2: MNHEY and SVGAGI. CDR3 in amino acids: CASSSLTGAVDTQYF. Written as DNA, the CDR3 is TGTGCCAGCAGTTCACTCACAGGGGCGGTAGATACGCAGTATTTT.

The chain carries TRBV20-1 and TRBJ2-7, with D tentatively TRBD1 (5 bases). The CDR3 is made up of 16 amino acids. Trimming pared 0 bases from V and 2 bases from J, leaving 17 bases between. The germline CDR1 and CDR2 sequences are DFQATT and SNEGSKA (reference sequence). The CDR3: CSAREGSGLITYEQYF. DNA of the CDR3: TGCAGTGCTAGAGAGGGGTCAGGGTTAATCACCTACGAGCAGTACTTC.

The chain couples TRBV20-1 to TRBJ1-5; maybe TRBD1 (5 bases). The germline V and J ends were trimmed by 6 bases and 9 bases, with 21 bases remaining between them. Germline CDR1 DFQATT, CDR2 SNEGSKA (reference sequence). CDR3 length: 14 amino acids. The CDR3: CSAAAGTGPAPQHF. In DNA, the CDR3 is TGCAGTGCAGCCGCCGGGACCGGGCCAGCGCCCCAGCATTTT.

This clonotype appeared a few times. J is TRBJ1-6 and V is TRBV20-1; D gene ambiguous. Trimming removed 6 bases from V and 7 bases from J, with 19 bases in between. Germline-derived CDR1 and CDR2 are DFQATT and SNEGSKA (reference sequence). The CDR3 spans 15 residues. The CDR3 reads CSASGHGLENSPLHF. As DNA, the CDR3 is TGCAGTGCCAGTGGTCATGGGCTGGAGAATTCACCCCTCCACTTT.

The CDR3 loop reads CASSWGIAGDTQYF. CDR3 DNA: TGTGCCAGCAGCTGGGGGATTGCTGGAGATACGCAGTATTTT. The chain carries TRBV7-9 and TRBJ2-3; D may correspond to TRBD1 or TRBD2 (5 bases each). V gave up 4 bases and J gave up 5 bases, with 13 bases separating them. The germline V gene has CDR1 SEHNR and CDR2 FQNEAQ (reference sequence). The CDR3 loop spans 14 amino acids.

This clonotype was observed many times. The J gene is TRBJ2-4, the V gene TRBV5-1; 7 bases agree with TRBD2. The germline CDR1 and CDR2 sequences are SGHRS and YFSETQ. Trimming cost V 0 bases and J 0 bases; bases outside gene matches: 12. CDR3 size: 19 residues. CDR3 amino acids: CASSLEASGLFSAKNIQYF. DNA of the CDR3: TGCGCCAGCAGCTTGGAGGCTAGCGGCCTGTTCTCAGCCAAAAACATTCAGTACTTC.

This clonotype occurred a few times. The chain links TRBV27 to TRBJ2-7; TRBD2 aligns across 8 bases. With 5 bases clipped from V and 1 base from J, the junction kept 7 bases outside the gene matches. This CDR3 is 15 amino acids long. Germline V CDR1 and CDR2: MNHEY, SMNVEV (reference sequence). The CDR3 DNA sequence: TGTGCCAGCAGTCAACGGGAGGGCCGGTCCTACGAGCAGTACTTC. Translated, it gives CASSQREGRSYEQYF.

This clonotype has just a few counts. The chain is built from TRBV20-1 and TRBJ2-3; tentatively, D is TRBD2 (5 bases). V lost 3 bases to trimming and J lost 8 bases, with 21 bases between them. CDR3 length equals 15 residues. CDR1 is DFQATT, CDR2 SNEGSKA, per germline (reference sequence). Written as DNA, the CDR3 is TGCAGTGCTAGTTACGTCGCCGGGATGGGTGGTACGCAGTATTTT. Translating gives CSASYVAGMGGTQYF.

V usage is TRBV15 and J usage is TRBJ2-7; D is possibly TRBD1 (5 bases). CDR3 length: 15 amino acids. V lost 3 bases to trimming and J lost 7 bases, with 19 bases between them. Germline CDR1 is LNHNV and CDR2 is YYDKDF (reference sequence). The CDR3 is CATSRRDSRGKEQYF. CDR3 bases: TGTGCCACCAGCAGGAGAGACAGTCGCGGAAAGGAGCAGTACTTC.

This chain links TRBV12-3 or TRBV12-4 with TRBJ1-2, with D possibly matching TRBD1 (5 bases). The CDR3 runs to 13 residues. V was pared by 7 bases and J by 8 bases, with 17 bases between. DNA for the CDR3: TGTGCCAGCATCCTCCAGGGTCGAGGCGGCTACACCTTC. Its translation is CASILQGRGGYTF.

This clonotype was found many times. The rearrangement links TRBV29-1 to TRBJ1-1; D is possibly TRBD1 (5 bases). The ends were cut back, 7 bases at V and 3 bases at J, with 12 bases in the middle. The CDR3 is made up of 12 amino acids. Germline V gene lookup returns CDR1 SQVTM and CDR2 ANQGSEA. This chain's CDR3 is CSGRLGDTEAFF. For the CDR3, the DNA is TGCAGCGGGCGCTTGGGGGACACTGAAGCTTTCTTT.

V is TRBV6-1 and J is TRBJ2-1; 7 bases agree with TRBD1. This CDR3 is built from 13 residues. Germline V lookup: CDR1 MNHNS, CDR2 SASEGT. V lost 6 bases to trimming and J lost 10 bases; unmatched junction nucleotides: 9. CDR3 loop: CASRLTGALEQFF. The DNA for the CDR3 is TGTGCCAGCAGACTAACAGGGGCCCTGGAGCAGTTCTTC.

The chain joins TRBV4-3 to TRBJ2-3; 11 bases line up with TRBD2. CDR1 and CDR2 from the germline V gene are LGHNA and YSLEER. The V gene end was trimmed by 3 bases and the J gene end by 0 bases; junction bases not matched to a gene: 2. This CDR3 has 16 amino acids. DNA of the CDR3: TGCGCCAGCAGCCAGCTAGCGGGAGGAAGCACAGATACGCAGTATTTT. Translation: CASSQLAGGSTDTQYF.

There are a few counts of this clonotype. The chain combines TRBV12-3 or TRBV12-4 with TRBJ2-7, with TRBD2 matching 10 bases. This CDR3 is built from 15 residues. V gave up 5 bases and J gave up 4 bases; unmatched junction bases: 8. The DNA for the CDR3 is TGTGCCAGCAGTCCCCAACTAGCGGGACCTTACGAGCAGTACTTC. Protein: CASSPQLAGPYEQYF.

The gene calls are TRBV20-1 and TRBJ1-5; tentatively, D is TRBD1 (5 bases). The CDR3 has 16 residues. V was clipped by 0 bases and J by 3 bases, with 15 bases between them. The V gene's germline CDR1 is DFQATT and CDR2 SNEGSKA (reference sequence). The CDR3 DNA reads as TGCAGTGCTAGAGATCCACTGACAGTCCACAATCAGCCCCAGCATTTT. The encoded protein is CSARDPLTVHNQPQHF.

This chain connects TRBV7-2 to TRBJ2-7, with 8 bases fitting TRBD2. The germline CDR1 and CDR2 sequences are SGHTA and FQGNSA. The CDR3 covers 14 residues. Unmatched junction bases numbered 8, after V lost 7 bases and J lost 3 bases. CDR3 amino acids: CASTLTGGGYEQYF. The CDR3 coding sequence is TGTGCCAGCACCCTTACGGGGGGGGGCTACGAGCAGTACTTC.

There are a few counts of this clonotype. The CDR3: CASRLLAGVNEQFF. The DNA for the CDR3 is TGTGCCAGCAGGTTGCTAGCGGGAGTCAATGAGCAGTTCTTC. The chain carries TRBV6-1 and TRBJ2-1; 10 nucleotides align to TRBD2. V was clipped by 6 bases and J by 6 bases; unmatched bases: 5. CDR3 length: 14 residues. The germline V gene encodes CDR1 MNHNS and CDR2 SASEGT.

The chain recombines TRBV29-1 with TRBJ2-1; 12 nucleotides line up with TRBD2. The CDR3 contains 18 residues. CDR1 is SQVTM, CDR2 ANQGSEA, per germline. Trimming removed 4 bases from V and 3 bases from J; junction bases left unmatched: 13. CDR3 loop: CSVAGLAGPTESYNEQFF. The CDR3 region has the DNA TGCAGCGTTGCTGGACTAGCGGGGCCCACCGAGAGCTACAATGAGCAGTTCTTC.

In its sample, this clonotype was seen a few times. V usage is TRBV5-1 and J usage is TRBJ1-4; tentatively, D is TRBD1 (6 bases). The V gene lost 4 bases and the J gene lost 4 bases, with 14 bases spanning the gap. CDR1 and CDR2 from the germline V gene are SGHRS and YFSETQ. The CDR3 covers 15 residues. CDR3 region: CASSQKDSHNEKLFF. The DNA of the CDR3 is TGCGCCAGCAGCCAGAAGGACAGCCATAATGAAAAACTGTTTTTT. Filled out from reference TRBV5-1 and TRBJ1-4, the complete variable domain reads KAGVTQTPRYLIKTRGQQVTLSCSPISGHRSVSWYQQTPGQGLQFLFEYFSETQRNKGNFPGRFSGRQFSNSRSEMNVSTLELGDSALYLCASSQKDSHNEKLFFGSGTQLSVL.

A word on this clonotype: In this CDR3 the conserved last residue, phenylalanine or tryptophan, is missing, so a read error is likely. No DNA is shown, since the ends of the CDR3 on it are uncertain; the CDR3 is the one TCRdb lists. The rearrangement uses TRBV21-1 and TRBJ2-2; TRBD1 is the table's D call and was not checked against the DNA. TRBV21-1 is a listed pseudogene. The CDR3 spans 15 residues, counting both ends. CDR3 region: CASSKSWQGTSPTFR.

V is TRBV19 and J is TRBJ2-4; possibly TRBD1 or TRBD2 for D (5 bases each). V was pared by 1 base and J by 6 bases, with 13 bases between. Germline assignment: CDR1 LNHDA and CDR2 SQIVND (reference sequence). The CDR3 is made up of 15 amino acids. The CDR3: CASSIGRGGINIQYF. In DNA form, the CDR3 reads TGTGCCAGTAGTATAGGTCGGGGCGGTATAAACATTCAGTACTTC.

This clonotype was picked up a small number of times. The V and J genes are TRBV29-1 and TRBJ2-7; the D gene is possibly TRBD2 (5 bases). This CDR3 spans 11 amino acids. CDR1 is SQVTM and CDR2 is ANQGSEA in the germline V gene. The V end was cut by 6 bases, the J end by 3 bases, with 9 bases between. In DNA form, the CDR3 reads TGCAGCGTCCGAGGGCTCTACGAGCAGTACTTC. Protein sequence: CSVRGLYEQYF.

The chain uses TRBV7-8 and TRBJ2-5; D is perhaps TRBD1 (5 bases). The CDR3 loop spans 14 amino acids. Trimming stripped 1 base from V and 5 bases from J, with 11 bases between. Germline lookup yields CDR1 SGHVS and CDR2 FQNEAQ. Here the CDR3 reads CASSLEGITETQYF. The CDR3 bases are TGTGCCAGCAGCTTAGAGGGGATTACCGAGACCCAGTACTTC.

This clonotype was detected only a few times. This rearrangement joins TRBV20-1 to TRBJ2-1; 10 bases are shared with TRBD2. With 4 bases clipped from V and 2 bases from J, the junction kept 2 bases outside the gene matches. This CDR3 has 14 residues. Germline V gene data show CDR1 as DFQATT and CDR2 as SNEGSKA (reference sequence). The CDR3 sequence is CSAIAGGTYNEQFF. The CDR3 DNA reads as TGCAGTGCTATAGCGGGAGGAACCTACAATGAGCAGTTCTTC.